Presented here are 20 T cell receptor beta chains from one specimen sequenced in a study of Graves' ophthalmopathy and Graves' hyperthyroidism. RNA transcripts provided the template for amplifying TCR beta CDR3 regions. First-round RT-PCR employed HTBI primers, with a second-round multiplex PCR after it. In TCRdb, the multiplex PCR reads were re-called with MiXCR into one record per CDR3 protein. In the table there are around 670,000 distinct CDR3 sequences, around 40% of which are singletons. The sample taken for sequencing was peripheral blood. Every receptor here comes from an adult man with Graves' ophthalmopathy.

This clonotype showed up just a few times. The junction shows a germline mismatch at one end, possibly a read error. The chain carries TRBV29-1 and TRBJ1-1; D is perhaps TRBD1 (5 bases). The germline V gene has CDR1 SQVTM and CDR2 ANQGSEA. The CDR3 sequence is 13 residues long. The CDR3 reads CGVEGRMNTEAFF. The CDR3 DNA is TGCGGCGTTGAGGGGAGAATGAACACTGAAGCTTTCTTT. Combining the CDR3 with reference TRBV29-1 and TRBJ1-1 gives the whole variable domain SAVISQKPSRDICQRGTSLTIQCQVDSQVTMMFWYRQQPGQSLTLIATANQGSEATYESGFVIDKFPISRPNLTFSTLTVSNMSPEDSSIYLCGVEGRMNTEAFFGQGTRLTVV.

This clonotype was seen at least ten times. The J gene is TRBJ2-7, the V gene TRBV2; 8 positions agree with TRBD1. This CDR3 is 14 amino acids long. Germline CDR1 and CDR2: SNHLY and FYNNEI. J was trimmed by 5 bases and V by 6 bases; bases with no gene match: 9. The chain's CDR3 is CASRDDRGIHEQYF. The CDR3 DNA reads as TGTGCCAGCAGAGACGACAGGGGTATCCACGAGCAGTACTTC.

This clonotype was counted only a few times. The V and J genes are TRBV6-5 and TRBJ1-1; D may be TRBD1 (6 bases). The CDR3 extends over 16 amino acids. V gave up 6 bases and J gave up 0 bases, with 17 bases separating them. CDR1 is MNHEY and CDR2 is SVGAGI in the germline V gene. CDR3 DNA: TGTGCCAGCAGCCAAGATTGGACAGCCATGAACACTGAAGCTTTCTTT. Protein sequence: CASSQDWTAMNTEAFF.

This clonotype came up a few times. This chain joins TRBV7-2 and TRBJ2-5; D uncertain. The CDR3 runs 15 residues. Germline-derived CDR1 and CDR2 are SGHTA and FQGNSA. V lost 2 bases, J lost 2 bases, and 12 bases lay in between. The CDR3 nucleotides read TGTGCCAGCAGCTTATACAGTTCAGGACAAGAGACCCAGTACTTC. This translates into CASSLYSSGQETQYF.

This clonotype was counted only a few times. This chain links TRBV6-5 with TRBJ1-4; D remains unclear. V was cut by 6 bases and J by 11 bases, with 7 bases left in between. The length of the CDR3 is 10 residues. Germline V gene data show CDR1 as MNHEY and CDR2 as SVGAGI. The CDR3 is CASRRVKLFF. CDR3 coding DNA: TGTGCCAGCAGGCGTGTCAAACTGTTTTTT.

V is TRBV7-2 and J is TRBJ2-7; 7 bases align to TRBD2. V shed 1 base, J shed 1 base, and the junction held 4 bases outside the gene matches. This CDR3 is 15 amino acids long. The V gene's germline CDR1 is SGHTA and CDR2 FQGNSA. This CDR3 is CASSLDGGLSYEQYF. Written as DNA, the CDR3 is TGTGCCAGCAGCTTAGATGGGGGACTATCCTACGAGCAGTACTTC.

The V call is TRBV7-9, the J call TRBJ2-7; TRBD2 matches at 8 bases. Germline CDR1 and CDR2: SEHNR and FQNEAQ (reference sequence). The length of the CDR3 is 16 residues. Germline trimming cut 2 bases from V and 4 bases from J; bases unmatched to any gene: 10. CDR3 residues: CASSLPRRGDQYEQYF. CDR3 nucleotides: TGTGCCAGCAGCTTACCTCGGCGGGGGGATCAATACGAGCAGTACTTC.

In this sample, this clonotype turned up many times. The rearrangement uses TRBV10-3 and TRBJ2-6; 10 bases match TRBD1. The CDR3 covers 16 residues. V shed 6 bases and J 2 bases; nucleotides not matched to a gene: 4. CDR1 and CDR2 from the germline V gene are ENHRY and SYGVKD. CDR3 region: CAISVTGGAGANVLTF. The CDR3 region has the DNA TGTGCCATCAGCGTGACAGGGGGCGCTGGGGCCAACGTCCTGACTTTC.

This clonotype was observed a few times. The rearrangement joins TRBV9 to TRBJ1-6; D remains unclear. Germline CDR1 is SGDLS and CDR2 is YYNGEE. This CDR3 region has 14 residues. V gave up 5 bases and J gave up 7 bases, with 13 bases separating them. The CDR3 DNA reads TGTGCCAGCAGTTTAGCACAGCTAAATTCACCCCTCCACTTT. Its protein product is CASSLAQLNSPLHF.

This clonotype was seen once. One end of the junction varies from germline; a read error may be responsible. CDR3: CSGIGGSFF. For the CDR3, the DNA is TGCAGCGGTATAGGGGGGAGCTTCTTC. The chain has TRBV29-1 and TRBJ2-5, with D perhaps assigned TRBD1 or TRBD2 (6 bases each). There are 9 residues in the CDR3. CDR1 SQVTM and CDR2 ANQGSEA come from the germline V gene. Using reference TRBV29-1 and TRBJ2-5 for the parts outside the CDR3, the full variable domain is SAVISQKPSRDICQRGTSLTIQCQVDSQVTMMFWYRQQPGQSLTLIATANQGSEATYESGFVIDKFPISRPNLTFSTLTVSNMSPEDSSIYLCSGIGGSFFGPGTRLLVL.

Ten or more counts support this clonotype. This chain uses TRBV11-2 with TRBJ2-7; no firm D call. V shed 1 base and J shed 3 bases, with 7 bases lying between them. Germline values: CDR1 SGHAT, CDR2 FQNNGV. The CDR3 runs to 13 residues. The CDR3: CASSLVIGYEQYF. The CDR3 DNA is TGTGCCAGCAGCTTAGTTATCGGCTACGAGCAGTACTTC.

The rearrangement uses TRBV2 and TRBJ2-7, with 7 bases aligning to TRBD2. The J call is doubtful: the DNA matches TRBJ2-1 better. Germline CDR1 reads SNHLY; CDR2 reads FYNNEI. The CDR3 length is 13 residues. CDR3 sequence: CASTRTRSNEQFF. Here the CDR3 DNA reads TGTGCCAGCACCAGGACTAGGTCCAATGAGCAGTTCTTC.

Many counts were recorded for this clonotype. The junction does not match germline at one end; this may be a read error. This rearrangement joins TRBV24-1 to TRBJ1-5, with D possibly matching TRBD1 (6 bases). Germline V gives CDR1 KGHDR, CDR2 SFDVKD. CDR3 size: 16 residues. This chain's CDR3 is CASSDTQGDSNQPQHF. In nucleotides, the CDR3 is TGTGCCAGCAGTGACACACAGGGAGATAGCAATCAGCCCCAGCATTTT.

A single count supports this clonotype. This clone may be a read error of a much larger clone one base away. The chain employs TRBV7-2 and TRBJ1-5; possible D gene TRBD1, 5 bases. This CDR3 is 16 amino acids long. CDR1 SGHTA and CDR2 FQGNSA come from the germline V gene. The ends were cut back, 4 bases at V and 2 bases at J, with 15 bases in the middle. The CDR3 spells CASSWGRQRGNQPQHF. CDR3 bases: TGTGCCAGCAGCTGGGGCAGACAGCGCGGCAATCAGCCCCAGCATTTT.

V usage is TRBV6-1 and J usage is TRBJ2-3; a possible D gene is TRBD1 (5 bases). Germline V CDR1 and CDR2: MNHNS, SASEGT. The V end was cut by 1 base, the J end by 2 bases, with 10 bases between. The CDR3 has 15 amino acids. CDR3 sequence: CASSEGGLHTDTQYF. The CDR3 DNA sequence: TGTGCCAGCAGTGAAGGGGGCCTACACACAGATACGCAGTATTTT.

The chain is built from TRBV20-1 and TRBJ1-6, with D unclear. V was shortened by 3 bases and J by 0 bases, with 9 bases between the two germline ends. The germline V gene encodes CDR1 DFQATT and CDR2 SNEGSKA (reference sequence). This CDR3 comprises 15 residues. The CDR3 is CSASFTSSYNSPLHF. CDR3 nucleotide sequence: TGCAGTGCTAGTTTCACTAGCTCCTATAATTCACCCCTCCACTTT.

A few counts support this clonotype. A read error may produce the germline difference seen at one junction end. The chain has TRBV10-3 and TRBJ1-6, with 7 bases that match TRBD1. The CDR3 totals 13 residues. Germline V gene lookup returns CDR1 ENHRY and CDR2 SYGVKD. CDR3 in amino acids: CASSYRGESPLHF. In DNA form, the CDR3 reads TGTGCCAGCAGTTACAGGGGCGAATCACCCCTCCACTTT.

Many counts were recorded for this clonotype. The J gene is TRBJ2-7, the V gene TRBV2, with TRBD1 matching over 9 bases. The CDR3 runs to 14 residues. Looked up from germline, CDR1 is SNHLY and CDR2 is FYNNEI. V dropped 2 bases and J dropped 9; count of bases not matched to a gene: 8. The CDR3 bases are TGTGCCAGCAGTGAACCGGGACAGGGTTTACGGCAGTACTTC. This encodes CASSEPGQGLRQYF.

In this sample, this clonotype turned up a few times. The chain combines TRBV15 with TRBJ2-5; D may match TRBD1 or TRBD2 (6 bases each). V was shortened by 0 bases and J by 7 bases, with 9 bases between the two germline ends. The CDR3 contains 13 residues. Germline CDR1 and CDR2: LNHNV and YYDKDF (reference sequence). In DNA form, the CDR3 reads TGTGCCACCAGCAGAGATAAGGGGGGGACCCAGTACTTC. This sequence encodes CATSRDKGGTQYF. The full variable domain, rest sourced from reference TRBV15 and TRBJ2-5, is DAMVIQNPRYQVTQFGKPVTLSCSQTLNHNVMYWYQQKSSQAPKLLFHYYDKDFNNEADTPDNFQSRRPNTSFCFLDIRSPGLGDTAMYLCATSRDKGGTQYFGPGTRLLVL.

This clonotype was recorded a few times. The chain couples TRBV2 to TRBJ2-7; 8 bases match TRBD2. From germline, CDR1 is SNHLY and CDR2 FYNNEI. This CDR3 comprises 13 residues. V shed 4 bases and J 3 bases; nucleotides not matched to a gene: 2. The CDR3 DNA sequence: TGTGCCAGCAGTGTCCTAGCGGGCTACGAGCAGTACTTC. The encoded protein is CASSVLAGYEQYF. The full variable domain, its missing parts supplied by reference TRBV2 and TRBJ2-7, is EPEVTQTPSHQVTQMGQEVILRCVPISNHLYFYWYRQILGQKVEFLVSFYNNEISEKSEIFDDQFSVERPDGSNFTLKIRSTKLEDSAMYFCASSVLAGYEQYFGPGTRLTVT.